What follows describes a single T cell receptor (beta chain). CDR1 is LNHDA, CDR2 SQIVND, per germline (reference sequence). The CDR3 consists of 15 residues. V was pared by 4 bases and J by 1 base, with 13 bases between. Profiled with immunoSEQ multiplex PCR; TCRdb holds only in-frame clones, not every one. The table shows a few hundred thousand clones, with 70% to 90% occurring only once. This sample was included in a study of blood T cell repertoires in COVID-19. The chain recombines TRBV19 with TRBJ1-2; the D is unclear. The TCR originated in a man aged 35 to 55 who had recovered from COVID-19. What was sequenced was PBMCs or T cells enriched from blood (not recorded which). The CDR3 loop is CASSTRPRDNYGYTF. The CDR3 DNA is TGTGCCAGTAGTACCCGACCGAGGGATAACTATGGCTACACCTTC.